One and the same sample provided the 4 T cell receptor beta chains below, sequenced in a study of blood T cell repertoires in COVID-19 (TCRdb year 2020). Library method: the immunoSEQ multiplex PCR assay. TCRdb mirrors the immuneACCESS table, restricted to in-frame sequences. Some clones are absent from its copies; in checked studies, under half trace to an unresolved V gene, and the reason for the others is unknown. The sample records roughly 180,000 clones, roughly 82% of which are singletons. 7.5% to 10% of the sample is in the top ten clones. Source material: PBMCs or T cells enriched from blood (not recorded which). These receptors all stem from a woman between 25 and 40 years old who had recovered from COVID-19.

The V and J genes are TRBV10-2 and TRBJ2-2, with 11 bases matching TRBD2. Germline V gives CDR1 WSHSY, CDR2 SAAADI. V trimming: 6 bases; J trimming: 3 bases; junction bases outside the gene matches: 6. The length of the CDR3 is 16 residues. CDR3 bases: TGCGCCAGCAGGATAGCGGGAGGGCCGCACACCGGGGAGCTGTTTTTT. It is translated as CASRIAGGPHTGELFF.

About this clone itself: Other DNA sequences of this sample code for an identical CDR3. The chain employs TRBV18 and TRBJ1-1; D gene unclear. Germline loops: CDR1 KGHSH, CDR2 LQKENI. The CDR3 covers 13 residues. The V gene lost 6 bases and the J gene lost 1 base, with 9 bases spanning the gap. CDR3 bases: TGTGCCAGCTCGCCTAGCGAGAACACTGAAGCTTTCTTT. Translation: CASSPSENTEAFF.

The chain joins TRBV2 to TRBJ2-7, with D perhaps TRBD1 (5 bases). V gave up 5 bases and J gave up 7 bases, with 12 bases separating them. The CDR3 totals 12 residues. Germline CDR1 is SNHLY and CDR2 is FYNNEI. CDR3 nucleotide sequence: TGTGCCAGCAGTTTTCAGGGCGCGGAGCAGTACTTC. Translating gives CASSFQGAEQYF.

The rearrangement joins TRBV2 to TRBJ2-1, with 7 bases aligning to TRBD2. V lost 8 bases, J lost 2 bases, and 6 bases stayed unmatched. There are 14 residues in the CDR3. Germline assignment: CDR1 SNHLY and CDR2 FYNNEI. In DNA, the CDR3 is TGTGCCAGCTCTCCTGGGACTACCTACAATGAGCAGTTCTTC. Its translation is CASSPGTTYNEQFF.